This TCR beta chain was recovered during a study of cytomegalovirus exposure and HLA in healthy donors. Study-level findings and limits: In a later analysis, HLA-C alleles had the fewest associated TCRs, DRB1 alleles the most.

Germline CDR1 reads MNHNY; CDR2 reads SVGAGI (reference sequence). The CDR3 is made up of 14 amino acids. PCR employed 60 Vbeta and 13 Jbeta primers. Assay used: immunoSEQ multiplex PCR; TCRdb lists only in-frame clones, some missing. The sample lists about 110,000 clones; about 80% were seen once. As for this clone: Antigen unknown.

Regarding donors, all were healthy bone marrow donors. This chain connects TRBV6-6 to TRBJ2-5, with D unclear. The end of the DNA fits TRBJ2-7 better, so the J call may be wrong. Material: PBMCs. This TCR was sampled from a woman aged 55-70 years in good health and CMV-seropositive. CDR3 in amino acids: CASSYSVVSYEQYF. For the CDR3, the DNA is TGTGCCAGCAGTTACTCTGTCGTATCCTACGAGCAGTACTTC.